The 7 T cell receptor beta chains listed next were all sequenced from one sample in a study of blood T cell repertoires in COVID-19. The protocol was immunoSEQ multiplex PCR, while the TCRdb copy is restricted to in-frame clones and leaves out a portion. The data contain approximately 450,000 clones, approximately 90% of them singletons. Sequences were obtained from PBMCs or T cells enriched from blood (not recorded which). The receptor set was obtained from a young man who had recovered from COVID-19.

The chain employs TRBV10-3 and TRBJ2-2, with 10 positions matching TRBD1. Trimming removed 8 bases from V and 4 bases from J; junction bases left unmatched: 7. This CDR3 is 15 amino acids long. Germline V gives CDR1 ENHRY, CDR2 SYGVKD. CDR3 loop: CAIGDRDRGTGELFF. Written as DNA, the CDR3 is TGTGCCATCGGCGACCGGGACAGGGGCACCGGGGAGCTGTTTTTT.

This rearrangement joins TRBV28 to TRBJ1-2, with TRBD1 matching over 8 bases. Germline CDR1 is MDHEN and CDR2 is SYDVKM. CDR3 size: 14 residues. Trimming took 5 bases from V and 4 from J; bases not matched to a gene: 6. The CDR3 is CASSLPDRGYGYTF. In DNA form, the CDR3 reads TGTGCCAGCAGTCTACCCGACAGGGGCTATGGCTACACCTTC.

This chain links TRBV7-9 with TRBJ2-7, with 8 bases aligning to TRBD2. V lost 5 bases to trimming and J lost 4 bases; unmatched junction nucleotides: 10. Per germline, CDR1 SEHNR and CDR2 FQNEAQ (reference sequence). The CDR3 totals 15 residues. The CDR3 is CASSLPGGGMYEQYF. The CDR3 DNA follows: TGTGCCAGCAGCCTCCCGGGGGGGGGTATGTACGAGCAGTACTTC. The full variable domain, rest sourced from reference TRBV7-9 and TRBJ2-7, is DTGVSQNPRHKITKRGQNVTFRCDPISEHNRLYWYRQTLGQGPEFLTYFQNEAQLEKSRLLSDRFSAERPKGSFSTLEIQRTEQGDSAMYLCASSLPGGGMYEQYFGPGTRLTVT.

This chain links TRBV7-9 with TRBJ2-3, with TRBD1 identical over 8 bases. V lost 5 bases to trimming and J lost 2 bases; unmatched junction nucleotides: 6. The CDR3 runs 15 residues. Germline assignment: CDR1 SEHNR and CDR2 FQNEAQ (reference sequence). The CDR3 spells CASSQGQVVTDTQYF. DNA of the CDR3: TGTGCCAGCAGCCAGGGACAGGTAGTCACAGATACGCAGTATTTT.

Worth noting for this clone: At one end the junction does not follow the germline gene, possibly because of a read error. The genes are TRBV5-3 and TRBJ1-1; 7 nucleotides line up with TRBD1. TRBV5-3 is recorded as an ORF, its role being uncertain. The CDR3 length is 17 residues. The CDR3 sequence: CVRSKNRGPLMNTEAFF. In nucleotides, the CDR3 is TGTGTCAGAAGCAAAAACAGGGGCCCACTTATGAACACTGAAGCTTTCTTT.

V and J are TRBV2 and TRBJ1-1, with D maybe TRBD1 (6 bases). The CDR3 is made up of 13 amino acids. The germline CDR1 and CDR2 sequences are SNHLY and FYNNEI. Trimming took off 6 bases at V and 6 bases at J, with 14 bases between the two ends. CDR3 sequence (DNA): TGTGCCAGCAGGAGGACGGACAGAGCTGAAGCTTTCTTT. This sequence encodes CASRRTDRAEAFF.

Written as DNA, the CDR3 is TGTGCCAGCAGCTTGGACGCATTTGGATTTAGGGGTGAAAAACTGTTTTTT. It codes for CASSLDAFGFRGEKLFF. This rearrangement joins TRBV5-8 to TRBJ1-4; weak D call: TRBD1 (5 bases). This CDR3 has 17 amino acids. V was trimmed by 0 bases and J by 7 bases, leaving 19 bases between them. Germline V gene lookup returns CDR1 SGHTS and CDR2 YDEGEE.